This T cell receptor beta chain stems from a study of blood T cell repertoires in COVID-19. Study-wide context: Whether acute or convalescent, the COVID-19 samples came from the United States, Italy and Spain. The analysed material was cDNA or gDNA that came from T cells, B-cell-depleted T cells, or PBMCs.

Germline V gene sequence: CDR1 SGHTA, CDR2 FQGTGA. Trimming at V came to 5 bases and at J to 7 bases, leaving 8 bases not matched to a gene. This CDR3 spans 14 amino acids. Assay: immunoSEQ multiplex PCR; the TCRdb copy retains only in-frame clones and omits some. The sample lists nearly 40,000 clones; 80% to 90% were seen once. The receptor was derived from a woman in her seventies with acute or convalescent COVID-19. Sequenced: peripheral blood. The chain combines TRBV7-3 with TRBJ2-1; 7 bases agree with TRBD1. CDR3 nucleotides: TGTGCCAGCAGCCCTTATATGACAGGGAATGAGCAGTTCTTC. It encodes CASSPYMTGNEQFF.